This T cell receptor (beta chain) was captured in a study of blood T cell repertoires in COVID-19. Data came from immunoSEQ multiplex PCR; TCRdb stores just in-frame clones and leaves some out. Of some 240,000 clones listed, approximately 89% are singletons. There are 11 residues in the CDR3. V lost 7 bases and J lost 1, with 4 bases in between. Germline CDR1 SNHLY, CDR2 FYNNEI. The material sequenced was peripheral blood. J is TRBJ2-5 and V is TRBV2; D is undetermined. The receptor's source is a woman aged 70-85 years with COVID-19, enrolled during active disease. The CDR3 loop is CASNLQETQYF. CDR3 DNA sequence: TGTGCCAGCAATCTCCAAGAGACCCAGTACTTC.